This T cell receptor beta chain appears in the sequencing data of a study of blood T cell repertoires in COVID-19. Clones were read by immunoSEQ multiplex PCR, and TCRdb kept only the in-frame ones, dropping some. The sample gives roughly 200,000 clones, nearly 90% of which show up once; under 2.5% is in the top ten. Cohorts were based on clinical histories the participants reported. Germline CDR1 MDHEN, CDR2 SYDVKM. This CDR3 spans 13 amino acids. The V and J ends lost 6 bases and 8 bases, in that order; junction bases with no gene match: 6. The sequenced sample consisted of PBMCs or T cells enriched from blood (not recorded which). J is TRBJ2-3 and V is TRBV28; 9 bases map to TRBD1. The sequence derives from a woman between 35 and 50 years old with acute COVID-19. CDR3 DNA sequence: TGTGCCAGCAGGGTGGACAGGGGCGGTACGCAGTATTTT. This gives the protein CASRVDRGGTQYF.